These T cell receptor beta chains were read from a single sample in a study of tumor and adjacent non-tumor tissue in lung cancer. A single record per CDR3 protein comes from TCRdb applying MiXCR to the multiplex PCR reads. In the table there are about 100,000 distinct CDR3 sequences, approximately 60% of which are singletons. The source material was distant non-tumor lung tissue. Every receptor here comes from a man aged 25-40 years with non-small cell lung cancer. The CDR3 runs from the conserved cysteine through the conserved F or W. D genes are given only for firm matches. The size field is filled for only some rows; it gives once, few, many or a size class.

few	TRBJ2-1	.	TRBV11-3	CASSFRRHEQFF	TGTGCCAGCAGCTTCAGGCGGCATGAGCAGTTCTTC
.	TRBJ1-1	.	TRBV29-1	CSIADVWGTEALF	TGCAGCATTGCCGATGTTTGGGGCACTGAAGCTCTCTTT
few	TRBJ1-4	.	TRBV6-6	CASSLEGATNEKLFF	TGTGCCAGCAGTCTGGAGGGTGCAACTAATGAAAAACTGTTTTTT
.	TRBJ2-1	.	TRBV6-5	CASSSGHGAVHEQFF	TGTGCCAGCAGTTCAGGACATGGGGCAGTCCATGAGCAGTTCTTC
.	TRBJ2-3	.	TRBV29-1	CGFVTGPDTQYF	TGCGGCTTTGTTACAGGGCCAGATACGCAGTATTTT
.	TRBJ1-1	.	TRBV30	CAAQSDRGNTEAFF	TGTGCCGCCCAGTCAGACCGGGGGAACACTGAAGCTTTCTTT
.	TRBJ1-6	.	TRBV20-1	CSARETGRPSYNSPLHF	TGCAGTGCTAGGGAGACAGGAAGGCCTTCCTATAATTCACCCCTCCACTTT
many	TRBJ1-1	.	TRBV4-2	CASSQEESGGTEAFF	TGTGCCAGCAGCCAAGAGGAGTCGGGAGGGACTGAAGCTTTCTTT
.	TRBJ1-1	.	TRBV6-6	CVSSTTVLETEAFF	TGTGTCAGCAGCACCACGGTGCTTGAAACTGAAGCTTTCTTT
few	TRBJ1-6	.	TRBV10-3	CAISPDINYNSPLHF	TGTGCCATCAGTCCTGACATAAACTATAATTCACCCCTCCACTTT
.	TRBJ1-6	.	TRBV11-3	CASSLAVFCGSPLHF	TGTGCCAGCAGTCTTGCCGTTTTCTGCGGTTCACCCCTCCACTTC
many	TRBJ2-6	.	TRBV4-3	CASSQDLGAGANVLTF	TGCGCCAGCAGCCAAGATCTGGGGGCTGGGGCCAACGTCCTGACTTTC
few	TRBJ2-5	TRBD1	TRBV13	CASSPPGQQETQYF	TGTGCCAGCAGCCCCCCGGGACAGCAAGAGACCCAGTACTTC
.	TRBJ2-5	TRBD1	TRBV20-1	CSARLTQGADAETQYF	TGCAGTGCTAGACTAACCCAGGGGGCAGATGCGGAGACCCAGTACTTC
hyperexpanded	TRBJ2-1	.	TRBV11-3	CASSPTPGNEQFF	TGTGCCAGCAGCCCCACACCTGGCAATGAGCAGTTCTTC
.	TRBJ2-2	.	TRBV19	CASSRLSTYLTGELFF	TGTGCCAGTAGTAGACTATCCACTTACCTCACCGGGGAGCTGTTTTTT
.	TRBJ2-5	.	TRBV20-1	CNTTRQGGETQYF	TGCAATACTACGCGACAGGGAGGGGAGACCCAGTACTTC
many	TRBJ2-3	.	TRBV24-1	CATSAENADTQYF	TGTGCCACCAGTGCCGAGAACGCAGATACGCAGTATTTT
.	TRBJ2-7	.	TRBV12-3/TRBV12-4	CASNGRSSYEQYF	TGTGCCAGCAATGGCAGGAGCTCCTACGAGCAGTATTTC
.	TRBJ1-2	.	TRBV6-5	CASGPKGYTF	TGTGCCAGCGGCCCTAAGGGCTACACATTC
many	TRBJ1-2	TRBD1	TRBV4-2	CASSLLAGGEGGYTF	TGTGCCAGCAGCCTCCTGGCAGGGGGCGAGGGTGGCTACACCTTC
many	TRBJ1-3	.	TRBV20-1	CSADGAGNTIYF	TGCAGTGCTGACGGAGCTGGAAACACCATATATTTT
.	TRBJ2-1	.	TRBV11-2	CASSLDRTVGVDEQFF	TGTGCCAGCAGCTTAGATAGGACGGTGGGGGTCGATGAGCAGTTCTTC
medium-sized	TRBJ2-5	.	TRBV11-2	CASSLYQETQYF	TGTGCCAGCAGCTTATACCAAGAGACCCAGTACTTC
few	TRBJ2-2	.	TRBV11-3	CASSLMGFAGELFF	TGTGCCAGCAGCTTGATGGGATTCGCCGGGGAGCTGTTTTTT
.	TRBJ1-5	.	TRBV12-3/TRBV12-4	CARSLQGLGNQSQHF	TGTGCCAGGAGTTTGCAGGGTCTCGGCAATCAGTCCCAGCATTTT
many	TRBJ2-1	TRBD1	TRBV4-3	CASSDRANYEQFF	TGCGCCAGCAGTGACAGGGCTAATTATGAGCAGTTCTTC
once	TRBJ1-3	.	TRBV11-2	CAGSLGSGQISGNTIYF	TGTGCCGGCAGCCTAGGTTCAGGCCAGATCTCTGGAAACACCATATATTTT
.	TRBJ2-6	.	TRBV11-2	CVGSLRFSGANVLTF	TGTGTCGGCAGCTTACGGTTCTCTGGGGCCAACGTCCTGACTTTC
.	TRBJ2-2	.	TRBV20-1	CSAQGSTGELFF	TGCAGCGCGCAGGGGAGCACCGGGGAGCTGTTTTTC
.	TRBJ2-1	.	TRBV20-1	CSARTNGGLNEQFF	TGCAGTGCTAGGACTAACGGGGGGCTAAATGAACAGTTCTTC
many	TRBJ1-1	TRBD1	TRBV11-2	CASTRQGGTEAFF	TGTGCCAGCACCCGACAGGGGGGCACTGAAGCTTTCTTT
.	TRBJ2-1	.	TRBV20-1	CSAGWVGGQFF	TGCAGTGCAGGGTGGGTAGGTGGGCAGTTCTTC
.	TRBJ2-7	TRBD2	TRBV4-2	CVSSPGRAGNYEQYF	TGTGTCAGCAGCCCAGGAAGAGCGGGAAACTACGAGCAGTACTTC
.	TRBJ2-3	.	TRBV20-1	CSARNPRGLTDTKYF	TGCAGTGCTAGAAACCCACGGGGTCTAACAGATACGAAGTATTTT
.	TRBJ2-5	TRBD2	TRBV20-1	CNASGLAGGETQYF	TGCAATGCTAGCGGACTAGCAGGAGGGGAGACCCAGTACTTC
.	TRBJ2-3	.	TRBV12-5	CANERRRQYSTDTQYF	TGTGCTAATGAACGTCGTCGACAGTATAGCACAGATACGCAGTATTTT
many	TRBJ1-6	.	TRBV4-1	CASSPRRGDIVSPLHF	TGCGCCAGCAGCCCCCGGCGAGGGGATATTGTTTCACCCCTCCACTTT
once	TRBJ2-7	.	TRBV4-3	CASSQVRATEQYF	TGCGCCAGCAGCCAAGTTCGGGCGACCGAGCAGTACTTC
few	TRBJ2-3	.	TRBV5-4	CASNSLAVRADTQYF	TGTGCCAGCAACTCCTTAGCGGTTAGGGCAGATACGCAGTATTTT
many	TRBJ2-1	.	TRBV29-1	CSVEGPGYNEQFF	TGCAGCGTTGAGGGGCCCGGCTACAATGAGCAGTTCTTC
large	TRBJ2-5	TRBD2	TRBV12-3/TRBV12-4	CASSLPSGDQETQYF	TGTGCCAGCAGTTTGCCTAGCGGTGATCAAGAGACCCAGTACTTC
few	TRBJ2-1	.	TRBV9	CASSVGSYNEQFF	TGTGCCAGCAGCGTAGGCTCCTACAATGAGCAGTTCTTC
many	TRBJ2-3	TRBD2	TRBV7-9	CAINRGEDTQYF	TGTGCCATAAATCGGGGGGAAGATACGCAGTATTTT
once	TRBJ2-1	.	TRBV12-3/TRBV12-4	CARRATWGSYNEQFF	TGTGCCAGGAGAGCTACATGGGGCTCCTACAATGAGCAGTTCTTC
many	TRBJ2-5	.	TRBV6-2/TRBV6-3	CASSSWGALETQYF	TGTGCCAGCAGTTCCTGGGGGGCGCTTGAGACCCAGTACTTC
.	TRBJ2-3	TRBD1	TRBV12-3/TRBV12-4	CTSNSQDRADTQYF	TGTACCAGCAATTCCCAGGACAGGGCAGATACGCAGTATTTT